Each of the 21 T cell receptor beta chains below was sequenced from the same sample in a study of cytomegalovirus exposure and HLA in healthy donors. A multiplex PCR was run with 60 Vbeta primers and 13 Jbeta primers. Repertoires were generated with immunoSEQ multiplex PCR, while TCRdb's copy carries only in-frame clones and drops some. The table includes 84,000 or so clones, about 81% detected once. Sequences were obtained from PBMCs. All receptors come from a woman between 45 and 65 years old in good health and CMV-seronegative.

The chain recombines TRBV11-3 with TRBJ2-3; D is ambiguous. Germline V gene lookup returns CDR1 SGHNT and CDR2 YENEEA. The CDR3 contains 16 residues. Between the trimmed V and J ends, which lost 5 bases and 0 bases, there was a span of 15 bases. CDR3 region: CASSPSFGPSTDTQYF. The DNA of the CDR3 is TGTGCCAGCAGCCCTAGTTTCGGTCCAAGCACAGATACGCAGTATTTT.

This chain links TRBV5-1 with TRBJ2-7; TRBD1 might be the D (5 bases). Germline CDR1 reads SGHRS; CDR2 reads YFSETQ. V dropped 3 bases and J dropped 2 bases, with 12 bases sitting between them. There are 14 residues in the CDR3. CDR3: CASSSQGNAYEQYF. The DNA of the CDR3 is TGCGCCAGCAGCTCCCAGGGAAACGCCTACGAGCAGTACTTC.

This chain connects TRBV4-1 to TRBJ2-1; 12 nucleotides match TRBD2. Germline V gene lookup returns CDR1 MGHRA and CDR2 YSYEKL. The CDR3 runs 16 residues. V lost 4 bases, J lost 1 base, and 2 bases stayed unmatched. CDR3 sequence reads: CASSPTSGRSYNEQFF. In nucleotides, the CDR3 is TGCGCCAGCAGCCCGACTAGCGGGAGATCCTACAATGAGCAGTTCTTC.

The V call is TRBV28, the J call TRBJ2-7, with D maybe TRBD2 (5 bases). The CDR3 loop spans 14 amino acids. With 2 bases removed from V and 0 bases from J, the gap between germline ends came to 8 bases. CDR1 is MDHEN, CDR2 SYDVKM, per germline. In nucleotides, the CDR3 is TGTGCCAGCAGTTTAGAGGGTCCCTCCTACGAGCAGTACTTC. Translating it yields CASSLEGPSYEQYF.

The genes are TRBV29-1 and TRBJ2-1; D might be TRBD1 (6 bases). Germline V gives CDR1 SQVTM, CDR2 ANQGSEA. V lost 4 bases and J 4 bases, leaving 11 bases between the germline ends. The CDR3 loop spans 13 amino acids. The CDR3 DNA reads as TGCAGCGTTGGAGGGGACAAATACAATGAGCAGTTCTTC. It specifies CSVGGDKYNEQFF.

The gene calls are TRBV2 and TRBJ2-1; maybe TRBD2 (5 bases). V gave up 5 bases and J gave up 9 bases, with 17 bases separating them. The CDR3 loop spans 14 amino acids. Germline CDR1 and CDR2: SNHLY and FYNNEI. This CDR3 is CASSTSSRVVEQFF. DNA for the CDR3: TGTGCCAGCAGTACTAGTTCCCGGGTCGTTGAGCAGTTCTTC.

V gene TRBV28 combines with J gene TRBJ2-7; 8 nucleotides line up with TRBD1. CDR3 length: 14 amino acids. Germline assignment: CDR1 MDHEN and CDR2 SYDVKM. V was pared by 8 bases and J by 2 bases, with 8 bases of the junction left unmatched. The CDR3 DNA reads TGTGCCAGCCGAAGACCAGGGGGCGCCTACGAGCAGTACTTC. Its translation: CASRRPGGAYEQYF. Complete variable domain (other parts from reference TRBV28 and TRBJ2-7): DVKVTQSSRYLVKRTGEKVFLECVQDMDHENMFWYRQDPGLGLRLIYFSYDVKMKEKGDIPEGYSVSREKKERFSLILESASTNQTSMYLCASRRPGGAYEQYFGPGTRLTVT.

The V gene is TRBV9, the J gene TRBJ2-2; D is possibly TRBD1 (5 bases). V shed 1 base and J shed 2 bases, with 12 bases lying between them. This CDR3 spans 16 amino acids. CDR1 and CDR2 from the germline V gene are SGDLS and YYNGEE. The CDR3 DNA is TGTGCCAGCAGCGTAAGAGGAGACAGCAACACCGGGGAGCTGTTTTTT. It is translated as CASSVRGDSNTGELFF. The entire variable domain, with the rest obtained from reference TRBV9 and TRBJ2-2, is as follows: DSGVTQTPKHLITATGQRVTLRCSPRSGDLSVYWYQQSLDQGLQFLIQYYNGEERAKGNILERFSAQQFPDLHSELNLSSLELGDSALYFCASSVRGDSNTGELFFGEGSRLTVL.

The V and J genes are TRBV7-2 and TRBJ1-2; 10 bases align to TRBD1. V gave up 5 bases and J gave up 3 bases; unmatched junction bases: 6. The CDR3 length is 15 residues. CDR1 is SGHTA, CDR2 FQGNSA, per germline. CDR3 bases: TGTGCCAGCAGCATTCGACAGGGGGCTGACTATGGCTACACCTTC. It translates to CASSIRQGADYGYTF.

This rearrangement joins TRBV19 to TRBJ2-7, with 8 bases lining up with TRBD1. There are 14 residues in the CDR3. CDR1 LNHDA and CDR2 SQIVND come from the germline V gene (reference sequence). The CDR3 sequence is CAKPWAGGVYEQYV. The DNA of the CDR3 is TGTGCGAAACCGTGGGCAGGGGGCGTCTACGAGCAGTACGTC.

The V and J genes are TRBV5-4 and TRBJ2-5; 7 bases are shared with TRBD1. V was clipped by 4 bases and J by 5 bases; unmatched bases: 11. The CDR3 spans 15 residues. Germline CDR1 is SGHNT and CDR2 is YYREEE (reference sequence). The CDR3 loop reads CASSREQGFVETQYF. The DNA of the CDR3 is TGTGCCAGCAGCAGAGAACAGGGGTTTGTGGAGACCCAGTACTTC.

In nucleotides, the CDR3 is TGTGCCAGCAGCTTACAGGGGGCGCATGGGGCCAACGTCCTGACTTTC. It translates to CASSLQGAHGANVLTF. V is TRBV28 and J is TRBJ2-6; 9 nucleotides line up with TRBD1. The CDR3 contains 16 residues. Germline V gene lookup returns CDR1 MDHEN and CDR2 SYDVKM. Germline trimming cut 6 bases from V and 3 bases from J; bases unmatched to any gene: 6.

This chain joins TRBV7-3 and TRBJ1-1; a weak D match, TRBD1 (5 bases). This CDR3 spans 16 amino acids. Trimming cost V 6 bases and J 1 base, with 18 bases left between them. Germline CDR1 is SGHTA and CDR2 is FQGTGA. The CDR3, as DNA: TGTGCCAGCAGTAGTCGCGGCAGGACATCGAACACTGAAGCTTTCTTT. It yields the protein CASSSRGRTSNTEAFF. Full variable domain (rest looked up from reference TRBV7-3 and TRBJ1-1): GAGVSQTPSNKVTEKGKYVELRCDPISGHTALYWYRQSLGQGPEFLIYFQGTGAADDSGLPNDRFFAVRPEGSVSTLKIQRTERGDSAVYLCASSSRGRTSNTEAFFGQGTRLTVV.

The chain has TRBV19 and TRBJ1-1; D perhaps matches TRBD1 (5 bases). This CDR3 has 15 amino acids. Germline lookup yields CDR1 LNHDA and CDR2 SQIVND (reference sequence). With 1 base removed from V and 1 base from J, the gap between germline ends came to 10 bases. CDR3 nucleotide sequence: TGTGCCAGTAGTATAGGACAGAGGACGAACACTGAAGCTTTCTTT. It yields the protein CASSIGQRTNTEAFF.

This chain joins TRBV19 and TRBJ2-1; 7 positions match TRBD2. The V segment lost 7 bases and the J segment 7 bases; nucleotides outside the gene matches: 4. The germline V gene has CDR1 LNHDA and CDR2 SQIVND (reference sequence). The CDR3 has 12 amino acids. The CDR3: CASTREKNEQFF. For the CDR3, the DNA is TGTGCCAGTACGCGGGAGAAAAATGAGCAGTTCTTC. Combining the CDR3 with reference TRBV19 and TRBJ2-1 gives the whole variable domain DGGITQSPKYLFRKEGQNVTLSCEQNLNHDAMYWYRQDPGQGLRLIYYSQIVNDFQKGDIAEGYSVSREKKESFPLTVTSAQKNPTAFYLCASTREKNEQFFGPGTRLTVL.

This chain links TRBV9 with TRBJ2-3; maybe TRBD1 (5 bases). The ends were cut back, 6 bases at V and 2 bases at J, with 16 bases in the middle. CDR1 and CDR2 from the germline V gene are SGDLS and YYNGEE. The CDR3 extends over 15 amino acids. The DNA of the CDR3 is TGTGCCAGCAACAGGATTGGCACCGACACAGATACGCAGTATTTT. It specifies CASNRIGTDTDTQYF.

The J gene is TRBJ2-7, the V gene TRBV5-1, with D possibly being TRBD1 (6 bases). The CDR3 totals 14 residues. V was trimmed by 5 bases and J by 3 bases, leaving 15 bases between them. The V gene's germline CDR1 is SGHRS and CDR2 YFSETQ. CDR3 loop: CASSSSGTFYEQYF. The CDR3 DNA reads TGCGCCAGCAGTTCTTCCGGGACATTCTACGAGCAGTACTTC.

The chain has TRBV28 and TRBJ1-1; D remains ambiguous. The germline CDR1 and CDR2 sequences are MDHEN and SYDVKM. The CDR3 runs 13 residues. The V end was cut by 2 bases, the J end by 6 bases, with 10 bases between. Here the CDR3 reads CASSLTGTSEAFF. The DNA for the CDR3 is TGTGCCAGCAGTTTAACCGGTACTTCTGAAGCTTTCTTT.

V usage is TRBV27 and J usage is TRBJ2-2; TRBD2 aligns across 9 bases. Unmatched junction bases numbered 11, after V lost 7 bases and J lost 5 bases. From germline, CDR1 is MNHEY and CDR2 SMNVEV (reference sequence). The CDR3 has 16 amino acids. The CDR3 loop is CASKREAGGLTGELFF. CDR3 coding DNA: TGTGCCAGCAAAAGAGAGGCGGGAGGGCTAACCGGGGAGCTGTTTTTT.

V gene TRBV12-5 combines with J gene TRBJ1-1; D possibly corresponds to TRBD1 (6 bases). This CDR3 contains 15 residues. The germline gives CDR1 LGHNT, CDR2 FRNRAP. Trimming removed 5 bases at V and 0 bases at J, with 13 bases between. CDR3 sequence (DNA): TGTGCTAGTGGTCCCCAGACAGGAGTGAACACTGAAGCTTTCTTT. It specifies CASGPQTGVNTEAFF.

V usage is TRBV27 and J usage is TRBJ2-3; 9 bases are a match to TRBD2. CDR1 is MNHEY and CDR2 is SMNVEV in the germline V gene (reference sequence). The CDR3 consists of 17 residues. The V and J ends lost 1 base and 4 bases, in that order; junction bases with no gene match: 9. CDR3: CASSLWGSGSYADTQYF. CDR3 DNA: TGTGCCAGCAGTTTATGGGGTAGCGGGAGTTATGCAGATACGCAGTATTTT.